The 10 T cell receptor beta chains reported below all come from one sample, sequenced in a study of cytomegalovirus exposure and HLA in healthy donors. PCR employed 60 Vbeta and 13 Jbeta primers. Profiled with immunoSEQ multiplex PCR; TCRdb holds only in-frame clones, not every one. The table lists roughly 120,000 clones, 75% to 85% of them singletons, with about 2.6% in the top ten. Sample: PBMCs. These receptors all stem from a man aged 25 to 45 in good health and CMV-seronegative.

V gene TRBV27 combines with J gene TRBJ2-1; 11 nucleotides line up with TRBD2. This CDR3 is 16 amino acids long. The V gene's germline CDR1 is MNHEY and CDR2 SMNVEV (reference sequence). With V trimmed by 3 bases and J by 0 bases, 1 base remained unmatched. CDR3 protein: CASSFGTSGSYNEQFF. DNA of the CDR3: TGTGCCAGCAGTTTCGGGACTAGCGGCTCCTACAATGAGCAGTTCTTC.

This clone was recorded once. This chain's CDR3 is CASSLWGLVISSEQFF. DNA for the CDR3: TGTGCCAGCAGCTTATGGGGACTAGTCATCAGCTCGGAGCAGTTCTTC. The V gene is TRBV7-2, the J gene TRBJ2-1; 8 bases line up with TRBD2. In germline, CDR1 is SGHTA, CDR2 FQGNSA. The V gene end was trimmed by 2 bases and the J gene end by 10 bases; junction bases not matched to a gene: 13. There are 16 residues in the CDR3.

The CDR3 region is CASSPTTGRFRPQHF. The CDR3 nucleotides are TGTGCCAGCAGTCCAACGACAGGGAGGTTTCGGCCCCAGCATTTT. The rearrangement links TRBV28 to TRBJ1-5; 7 positions agree with TRBD1. This CDR3 is built from 15 residues. The germline gives CDR1 MDHEN, CDR2 SYDVKM. Trimming at V came to 5 bases and at J to 9 bases, leaving 13 bases not matched to a gene. Full variable domain (outside the CDR3, taken from reference TRBV28 and TRBJ1-5): DVKVTQSSRYLVKRTGEKVFLECVQDMDHENMFWYRQDPGLGLRLIYFSYDVKMKEKGDIPEGYSVSREKKERFSLILESASTNQTSMYLCASSPTTGRFRPQHFGDGTRLSIL.

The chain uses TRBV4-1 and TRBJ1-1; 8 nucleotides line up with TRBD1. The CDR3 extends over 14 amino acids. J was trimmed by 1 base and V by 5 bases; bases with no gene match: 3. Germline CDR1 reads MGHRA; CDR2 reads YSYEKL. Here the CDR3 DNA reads TGCGCCAGCAGCTTGGACAGGGCGAACACTGAAGCTTTCTTT. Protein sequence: CASSLDRANTEAFF.

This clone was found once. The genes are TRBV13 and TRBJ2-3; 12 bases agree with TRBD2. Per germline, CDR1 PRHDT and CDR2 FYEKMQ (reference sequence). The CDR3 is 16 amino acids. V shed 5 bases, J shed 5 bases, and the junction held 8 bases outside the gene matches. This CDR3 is CASSLRLAGVGDTQYF. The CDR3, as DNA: TGTGCCAGCAGCCTTCGACTAGCGGGAGTAGGAGATACGCAGTATTTT.

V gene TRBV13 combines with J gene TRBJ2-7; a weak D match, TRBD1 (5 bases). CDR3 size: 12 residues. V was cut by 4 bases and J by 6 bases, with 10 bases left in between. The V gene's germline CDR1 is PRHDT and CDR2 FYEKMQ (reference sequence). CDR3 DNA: TGTGCCAGCAGCTCCCCTAGGGGCGAGCAGTACTTC. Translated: CASSSPRGEQYF.

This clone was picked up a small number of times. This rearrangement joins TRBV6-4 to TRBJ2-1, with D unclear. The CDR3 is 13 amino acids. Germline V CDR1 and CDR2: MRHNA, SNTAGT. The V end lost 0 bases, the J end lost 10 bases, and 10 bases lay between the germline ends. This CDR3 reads CASSDSPEEEQFF. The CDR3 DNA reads TGTGCCAGCAGTGACTCGCCCGAAGAGGAGCAGTTCTTC.

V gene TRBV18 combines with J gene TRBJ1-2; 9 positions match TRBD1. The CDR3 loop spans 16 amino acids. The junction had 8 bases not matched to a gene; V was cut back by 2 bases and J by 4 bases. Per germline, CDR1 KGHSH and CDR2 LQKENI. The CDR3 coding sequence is TGTGCCAGCTCACCAACGCTCGGGACAGGGTCCTATGGCTACACCTTC. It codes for CASSPTLGTGSYGYTF.

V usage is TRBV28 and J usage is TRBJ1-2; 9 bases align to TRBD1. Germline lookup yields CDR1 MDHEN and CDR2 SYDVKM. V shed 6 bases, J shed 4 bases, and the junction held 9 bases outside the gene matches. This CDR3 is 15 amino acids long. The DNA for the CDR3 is TGTGCCAGCAGACCACTGGGGACAGGGCCCTATGGCTACACCTTC. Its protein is CASRPLGTGPYGYTF.

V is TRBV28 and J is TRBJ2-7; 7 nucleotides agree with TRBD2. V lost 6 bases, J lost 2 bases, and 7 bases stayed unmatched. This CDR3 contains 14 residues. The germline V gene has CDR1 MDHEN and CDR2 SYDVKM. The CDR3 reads CASRPSGGTYEQYF. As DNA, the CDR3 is TGTGCCAGCAGGCCTAGCGGAGGAACCTACGAGCAGTACTTC. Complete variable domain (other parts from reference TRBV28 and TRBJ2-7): DVKVTQSSRYLVKRTGEKVFLECVQDMDHENMFWYRQDPGLGLRLIYFSYDVKMKEKGDIPEGYSVSREKKERFSLILESASTNQTSMYLCASRPSGGTYEQYFGPGTRLTVT.